This T cell receptor beta chain was documented in a study of T cell repertoires in cytomegalovirus infection. On the study more broadly: Indications came from public TCR beta signatures; they pointed to CMV infection and to a matching HLA type.

Remarks on this clonotype: Its specificity is unknown.

TCRdb redid the calling of the reads with MiXCR, one entry per CDR3 protein. The table shows approximately 500,000 distinct CDR3 sequences, with less than 30% occurring only once. Study outcomes and limitations: Identification of carriers of CMV plus the relevant HLA was achieved through cumulative public TCR beta family frequency. Dominating the ex vivo response were TCR beta clonotypes that were CMV-specific and HLA-C-restricted.

Germline V CDR1 and CDR2: SGHTA, FQGNSA. The CDR3 has 16 residues. The V end was cut by 3 bases, the J end by 0 bases, with 12 bases between. The source material was PBMCs. The J gene is TRBJ1-3, the V gene TRBV7-2; TRBD1 might be the D (5 bases). This TCR was recovered from a human donor in good health (CMV status not recorded). Some clones in this sample may be carry-over from other donors' samples. CDR3 amino acids: CASSLGPTFSGNTIYF. The CDR3 coding sequence is TGTGCCAGCAGCTTGGGACCGACTTTCTCTGGAAACACCATATATTTT.